The 9 T cell receptor beta chains below come from one sample, sequenced in a study of CXCR3-negative and CXCR3-positive naive CD8 T cells. Libraries of TRB cDNA were made by 5' RACE and carried UMIs. From the 5' RACE reads, TCRdb lists one entry per CDR3 protein and no DNA. The sample includes roughly 70,000 distinct CDR3 sequences. The sequenced sample was naive CXCR3- CD8+ T cells from blood. The subset here: CD45RO-CCR7+CD27+CD95- naive CD8+ T cells lacking CXCR3 (TNR3-). Receptors originate from a human donor in good health. Some clones in this sample may be carry-over from other donors' samples.

The genes are TRBV29-1 and TRBJ2-1; TCRdb returns TRBD1, unconfirmable since there is no DNA. The CDR3 extends over 14 amino acids. From germline, CDR1 is SQVTM and CDR2 ANQGSEA. The CDR3 region is CSVQATDYYNEQFF.

This chain links TRBV5-1 with TRBJ2-2. Germline V gene sequence: CDR1 SGHRS, CDR2 YFSETQ. This CDR3 has 14 amino acids. CDR3 residues: CASSFYGNTGELFF.

This chain links TRBV29-1 with TRBJ1-5; TCRdb picks TRBD1, but there is no DNA to check that call. This CDR3 has 15 residues. Germline V lookup: CDR1 SQVTM, CDR2 ANQGSEA. The CDR3: CSVLDPGYSNQPQHF.

The CDR3 protein is CASRPERENSYEQYF. This chain connects TRBV5-1 to TRBJ2-7. This CDR3 is 15 amino acids long. The germline gives CDR1 SGHRS, CDR2 YFSETQ.

The chain links TRBV28 to TRBJ1-5. Germline CDR1 is MDHEN and CDR2 is SYDVKM. The CDR3 is made up of 13 amino acids. The CDR3 loop is CASRVEVSWPQHF. The full variable domain, its missing parts supplied by reference TRBV28 and TRBJ1-5, is DVKVTQSSRYLVKRTGEKVFLECVQDMDHENMFWYRQDPGLGLRLIYFSYDVKMKEKGDIPEGYSVSREKKERFSLILESASTNQTSMYLCASRVEVSWPQHFGDGTRLSIL.

The chain couples TRBV10-3 to TRBJ2-7. The CDR3 is 14 residues long. Germline V gene sequence: CDR1 ENHRY, CDR2 SYGVKD. The CDR3 protein is CAISESGFSYEQYF.

This chain uses TRBV14 with TRBJ1-1. Germline V gene data show CDR1 as SGHDN and CDR2 as FVKESK. The CDR3 loop spans 16 amino acids. The CDR3 spells CASSQGLRNLNTEAFF.

The rearrangement links TRBV11-2 to TRBJ2-5; the D call from TCRdb, TRBD2, cannot be confirmed without DNA. This CDR3 is 18 amino acids long. Germline values: CDR1 SGHAT, CDR2 FQNNGV. CDR3 protein: CASSLGPTSGGPRETQYF.

This rearrangement joins TRBV29-1 to TRBJ2-4; without DNA, the TCRdb call of TRBD1 cannot be checked. CDR3 length: 13 residues. Germline CDR1 is SQVTM and CDR2 is ANQGSEA. This chain's CDR3 is CSVAGTAKNIQYF.